This T cell receptor beta chain comes out of a study of CD8+CD57+ T cells in acquired aplastic anemia. The overall study: Average DNA yield from sorted CD4+ and CD8+ cells was about 3 ug.

Sequencing involved patients with CD8+CD57+ cell expansion previously shown by flow cytometry. With no exception, the patients had severe acquired aplastic anemia. The length of the CDR3 is 13 residues. Germline assignment: CDR1 ENHRY and CDR2 SYGVKD. V was trimmed by 3 bases and J by 6 bases, leaving 12 bases between them. This clonotype was seen more than once but under ten times. The template used for profiling TCR beta VDJ and CDR3 was genomic DNA. One entry per CDR3 protein, called by TCRdb with MiXCR from the reads. The table shows some 150,000 distinct CDR3 sequences, with approximately 52% occurring only once.

The clonotype comes from a human donor with aplastic anemia. What was sequenced was sorted CD4+, CD8+, or CD8+CD57+ T cells (not recorded which) from PBMCs. The V gene is TRBV10-3, the J gene TRBJ2-7; D call uncertain. Written as DNA, the CDR3 is TGTGCCATCAGTGAATCAGGACCTCTCGAGCAGTACTTC. The encoded protein is CAISESGPLEQYF.